A single sample is the source of the 24 T cell receptor beta chains below, sequenced in a study of technical replicates of blood from four donors. Using immunoSEQ multiplex PCR, the repertoire was profiled, and TCRdb retains in-frame clones only, with some absent. The sample lists 95,000 or so clones; approximately 95% were seen once. Sequences were obtained from T cells isolated from PBMCs. The receptors originated from a human donor in good health.

V gene TRBV7-2 combines with J gene TRBJ2-7; TRBD2 aligns across 7 bases. The CDR3 is 15 amino acids. Losses at the gene ends were 5 bases for V and 4 bases for J; bases not matched to a gene: 11. Germline lookup yields CDR1 SGHTA and CDR2 FQGNSA. In DNA form, the CDR3 reads TGTGCCAGCAGCATCTTAGCGGGTTTGAGATACGAGCAGTACTTC. Translating it yields CASSILAGLRYEQYF. Full variable domain (remainder filled in from reference TRBV7-2 and TRBJ2-7): GAGVSQSPSNKVTEKGKDVELRCDPISGHTALYWYRQSLGQGLEFLIYFQGNSAPDKSGLPSDRFSAERTGGSVSTLTIQRTQQEDSAVYLCASSILAGLRYEQYFGPGTRLTVT.

The J gene is TRBJ2-5, the V gene TRBV7-3; 9 bases match TRBD1. The CDR3 covers 14 residues. Germline V gene lookup returns CDR1 SGHTA and CDR2 FQGTGA. V shed 5 bases and J 5 bases; nucleotides not matched to a gene: 6. The CDR3 coding sequence is TGTGCCAGCAGCCCCGGGACAGGGAGGGAGACCCAGTACTTC. The encoded protein is CASSPGTGRETQYF. The full variable domain, completed using reference TRBV7-3 and TRBJ2-5, is GAGVSQTPSNKVTEKGKYVELRCDPISGHTALYWYRQSLGQGPEFLIYFQGTGAADDSGLPNDRFFAVRPEGSVSTLKIQRTERGDSAVYLCASSPGTGRETQYFGPGTRLLVL.

This chain links TRBV14 with TRBJ2-7; possible D gene TRBD1, 6 bases. The CDR3 runs to 14 residues. The V and J ends lost 0 bases and 5 bases respectively, with 11 bases between them. Germline CDR1 is SGHDN and CDR2 is FVKESK. The DNA for the CDR3 is TGTGCCAGCAGCCAAGAACTCCGGGACAACGAGCAGTACTTC. The encoded protein is CASSQELRDNEQYF.

V is TRBV9 and J is TRBJ1-2; 7 bases agree with TRBD1. This CDR3 has 14 amino acids. The trim removed 4 bases at V and 4 bases at J, leaving 7 bases unmatched. CDR1 is SGDLS and CDR2 is YYNGEE in the germline V gene. The CDR3 loop reads CASSPGQPSYGYTF. The CDR3 region has the DNA TGTGCCAGCAGCCCGGGACAGCCCAGCTATGGCTACACCTTC.

This sequence joins TRBV5-6 and TRBJ2-1, with TRBD2 matching over 11 bases. The CDR3 contains 15 residues. V lost 2 bases and J lost 4; bases outside the gene matches: 2. Germline V gives CDR1 SGHDT, CDR2 YYEEEE. DNA of the CDR3: TGTGCCAGCAGCTTAACTAGCGGGGGTTACAATGAGCAGTTCTTC. Protein product: CASSLTSGGYNEQFF.

This sequence joins TRBV4-1 and TRBJ2-3, with 9 bases fitting TRBD2. CDR1 and CDR2 (germline): MGHRA, YSYEKL. Unmatched junction bases numbered 7, after V lost 4 bases and J lost 2 bases. This CDR3 comprises 16 residues. In DNA form, the CDR3 reads TGCGCCAGCAGCCGAAATCCTAGCGGGAACACAGATACGCAGTATTTT. Translating it yields CASSRNPSGNTDTQYF.

The V and J genes are TRBV7-2 and TRBJ2-2; D remains unclear. This CDR3 region has 15 residues. Trimming left V 1 base short and J 4 bases short, with 10 bases between. CDR1 SGHTA and CDR2 FQGNSA come from the germline V gene. The DNA of the CDR3 is TGTGCCAGCAGCTTAGAAACCCGAGGCACCGGGGAGCTGTTTTTT. It yields the protein CASSLETRGTGELFF.

V is TRBV9 and J is TRBJ2-1, with D maybe TRBD1 (6 bases). The germline V gene has CDR1 SGDLS and CDR2 YYNGEE. The CDR3 is 16 residues long. The V end lost 1 base, the J end lost 3 bases, and 14 bases lay between the germline ends. The CDR3 sequence: CASSVTTGTVYNEQFF. The DNA for the CDR3 is TGTGCCAGCAGCGTAACGACAGGAACGGTCTACAATGAGCAGTTCTTC.

This chain uses TRBV6-5 with TRBJ2-7; D is unresolved. The CDR3 is 13 residues long. V lost 2 bases and J 3 bases, leaving 8 bases between the germline ends. Germline CDR1 MNHEY, CDR2 SVGAGI. As DNA, the CDR3 is TGTGCCAGCAGTTACGGCAGGATCTACGAGCAGTACTTC. Its translation is CASSYGRIYEQYF.

The gene calls are TRBV25-1 and TRBJ2-5; D might be TRBD1 (5 bases). The germline gives CDR1 MGHDK, CDR2 SYGVNS. The CDR3 extends over 12 amino acids. Trimming stripped 4 bases from V and 5 bases from J, with 8 bases between. DNA for the CDR3: TGTGCCAGCAGTGTCGCAGGGGAGACCCAGTACTTC. Translating it yields CASSVAGETQYF. The full variable domain, rest sourced from reference TRBV25-1 and TRBJ2-5, is EADIYQTPRYLVIGTGKKITLECSQTMGHDKMYWYQQDPGMELHLIHYSYGVNSTEKGDLSSESTVSRIRTEHFPLTLESARPSHTSQYLCASSVAGETQYFGPGTRLLVL.

This chain connects TRBV19 to TRBJ2-2; 7 bases map to TRBD2. Germline trimming cut 4 bases from V and 4 bases from J; bases unmatched to any gene: 9. Germline V gene data show CDR1 as LNHDA and CDR2 as SQIVND (reference sequence). CDR3 length equals 16 residues. The CDR3 spells CASSTNLGGGTGELFF. The CDR3 bases are TGTGCCAGTAGTACCAACTTGGGGGGGGGCACCGGGGAGCTGTTTTTT.

J is TRBJ2-2 and V is TRBV7-9, with D unclear. Germline assignment: CDR1 SEHNR and CDR2 FQNEAQ (reference sequence). Trimming shortened V by 4 bases and J by 3 bases, and 21 bases separated the two germline ends. There are 18 residues in the CDR3. CDR3 loop: CASSSLSHPRSDTGELFF. DNA of the CDR3: TGTGCCAGCAGCTCCCTATCTCATCCTCGATCGGACACCGGGGAGCTGTTTTTT.

V usage is TRBV2 and J usage is TRBJ2-5; D not resolved. V was clipped by 9 bases and J by 4 bases, with 21 bases between them. CDR1 and CDR2 from the germline V gene are SNHLY and FYNNEI. This CDR3 comprises 15 residues. The CDR3: CASVRSLPDAETQYF. DNA for the CDR3: TGTGCCAGTGTTAGGAGTTTGCCGGATGCAGAGACCCAGTACTTC. The variable domain in full, with the rest retrieved from reference TRBV2 and TRBJ2-5, is EPEVTQTPSHQVTQMGQEVILRCVPISNHLYFYWYRQILGQKVEFLVSFYNNEISEKSEIFDDQFSVERPDGSNFTLKIRSTKLEDSAMYFCASVRSLPDAETQYFGPGTRLLVL.

The chain carries TRBV18 and TRBJ1-1, with TRBD1 matching 8 bases. The V gene end was trimmed by 4 bases and the J gene end by 6 bases; junction bases not matched to a gene: 4. In germline, CDR1 is KGHSH, CDR2 LQKENI. The CDR3 totals 13 residues. CDR3 nucleotide sequence: TGTGCCAGCTCACACTCGACAGGGGCTGAAGCTTTCTTT. Its translation: CASSHSTGAEAFF.

The rearrangement joins TRBV5-4 to TRBJ2-3, with 7 bases aligning to TRBD2. Germline V gives CDR1 SGHNT, CDR2 YYREEE (reference sequence). V trimming: 6 bases; J trimming: 5 bases; junction bases outside the gene matches: 6. The CDR3 totals 13 residues. The chain's CDR3 is CASTSGGRDTQYF. The CDR3 nucleotides read TGTGCCAGCACCTCGGGGGGTAGAGATACGCAGTATTTT. The variable domain in full, completed from reference TRBV5-4 and TRBJ2-3, reads ETGVTQSPTHLIKTRGQQVTLRCSSQSGHNTVSWYQQALGQGPQFIFQYYREEENGRGNFPPRFSGLQFPNYSSELNVNALELDDSALYLCASTSGGRDTQYFGPGTRLTVL.

This clone showed up just once. This chain connects TRBV5-1 to TRBJ2-5; 7 bases fit TRBD2. The CDR3 spans 13 residues. Germline loops: CDR1 SGHRS, CDR2 YFSETQ. V dropped 2 bases and J dropped 5; count of bases not matched to a gene: 3. The CDR3 coding sequence is TGCGCCAGCAGCTTCGGGACTACGGAGACCCAGTACTTC. As protein: CASSFGTTETQYF.

V gene TRBV4-2 combines with J gene TRBJ2-1; TRBD2 matches 7 bases. The CDR3 length is 18 residues. Germline CDR1 and CDR2: LGHNA and YNFKEQ. V shed 0 bases, J shed 5 bases, and the junction held 13 bases outside the gene matches. DNA of the CDR3: TGTGCCAGCAGCCAAGAGCTACGACGGGGGGATCAAAACAATGAGCAGTTCTTC. It encodes CASSQELRRGDQNNEQFF.

The rearrangement links TRBV7-8 to TRBJ2-7; D is uncertain. CDR3 length: 16 residues. Germline lookup yields CDR1 SGHVS and CDR2 FQNEAQ. Trimming shortened V by 3 bases and J by 0 bases, and 15 bases separated the two germline ends. As DNA, the CDR3 is TGTGCCAGCAGCTTTCCAGGCGACCCTTACTCCTACGAGCAGTACTTC. Translation: CASSFPGDPYSYEQYF.

The chain is built from TRBV7-8 and TRBJ2-2, with a tentative D call TRBD1 (5 bases). The V gene lost 5 bases and the J gene lost 2 bases, with 18 bases spanning the gap. The CDR3 extends over 17 amino acids. Germline-derived CDR1 and CDR2 are SGHVS and FQNEAQ. The CDR3 loop is CASSPTQGVQNTGELFF. In DNA form, the CDR3 reads TGTGCCAGCAGCCCCACCCAGGGCGTTCAAAACACCGGGGAGCTGTTTTTT.

The chain has TRBV9 and TRBJ2-1; 9 nucleotides agree with TRBD1. Trimming took 0 bases from V and 4 from J; bases not matched to a gene: 5. Germline assignment: CDR1 SGDLS and CDR2 YYNGEE. This CDR3 has 16 residues. The CDR3 sequence is CASSVGDRERYNEQFF. The CDR3 nucleotides are TGTGCCAGCAGCGTAGGGGACAGGGAAAGGTACAATGAGCAGTTCTTC. Drawing the rest from reference TRBV9 and TRBJ2-1, the complete variable domain is DSGVTQTPKHLITATGQRVTLRCSPRSGDLSVYWYQQSLDQGLQFLIQYYNGEERAKGNILERFSAQQFPDLHSELNLSSLELGDSALYFCASSVGDRERYNEQFFGPGTRLTVL.

The chain recombines TRBV10-3 with TRBJ2-6; 12 nucleotides align to TRBD2. J lost 0 bases, V lost 6 bases, and 3 bases had no gene match. The germline V gene encodes CDR1 ENHRY and CDR2 SYGVKD. This CDR3 region has 17 residues. CDR3 in DNA: TGTGCCATCAGACCGGGACTAGCGGGCTCTGGGGCCAACGTCCTGACTTTC. This sequence encodes CAIRPGLAGSGANVLTF.

The V gene is TRBV5-1, the J gene TRBJ1-1; the D is unclear. The V gene's germline CDR1 is SGHRS and CDR2 YFSETQ. The CDR3 length is 12 residues. V was trimmed by 1 base and J by 6 bases, leaving 7 bases between them. The CDR3 DNA reads TGCGCCAGCAGCTTGACGGGATCTGAAGCTTTCTTT. Residues: CASSLTGSEAFF.

The rearrangement uses TRBV7-6 and TRBJ2-5, with 7 bases fitting TRBD2. The CDR3 runs to 15 residues. J gave up 4 bases and V 4 bases, and 9 bases lay outside the gene matches. The germline gives CDR1 SGHVS, CDR2 FNYEAQ. This chain's CDR3 is CASSWDGREGETQYF. Here the CDR3 DNA reads TGTGCCAGCAGCTGGGACGGCAGGGAGGGAGAGACCCAGTACTTC.

This chain connects TRBV20-1 to TRBJ2-1; D is possibly TRBD2 (5 bases). The CDR3 runs to 11 residues. V shed 3 bases and J shed 9 bases, with 9 bases lying between them. CDR1 is DFQATT and CDR2 is SNEGSKA in the germline V gene (reference sequence). The CDR3: CSASRGGEQFF. In nucleotides, the CDR3 is TGCAGTGCTAGCCGAGGAGGTGAGCAGTTCTTC.